Below, one T cell receptor (beta chain) is given with its context. The germline gene is not matched at one end of the junction; a read error may be the cause. The data stem from a study of Graves' ophthalmopathy and Graves' hyperthyroidism. The study amplified TCR beta CDR3 regions using RNA transcripts. First-round RT-PCR employed HTBI primers, with a second-round multiplex PCR after it. TCRdb redid the calling of the multiplex PCR reads with MiXCR, one entry per CDR3 protein. The sample has approximately 1.2 million distinct CDR3 sequences; 35% to 45% are singletons. The CDR3 is 15 residues long. In germline, CDR1 is SGHKS, CDR2 YYEKEE (reference sequence).

The TCR originated in an adult man with Graves' hyperthyroidism. The genes are TRBV5-5 and TRBJ2-2; the D gene is possibly TRBD2 (6 bases). Sequenced input: peripheral blood or thyroid tissue (not recorded which). Here the CDR3 reads CASSLGGLGGGELLF. For the CDR3, the DNA is TGTGCCAGCAGCTTGGGTGGCCTTGGTGGCGGGGAGCTGCTTTTT.